One and the same sample provided the 27 T cell receptor beta chains below, sequenced in a study of cytomegalovirus exposure and HLA in healthy donors. In the PCR, 60 Vbeta and 13 Jbeta primers were used. The repertoire was sequenced with immunoSEQ multiplex PCR; TCRdb's copy has only in-frame clones and lacks some. The sample has some 170,000 clones; about 83% are singletons. Sequencing was performed on PBMCs. The receptor set was obtained from a female donor in good health and CMV-seronegative.

This clone was counted between two and nine times. The gene calls are TRBV28 and TRBJ2-7, with D hard to call. CDR3 length: 14 amino acids. CDR1 is MDHEN, CDR2 SYDVKM, per germline. V lost 4 bases to trimming and J lost 2 bases, with 12 bases between them. The CDR3 bases are TGTGCCAGCAGTTACGCAGACTGGGCCTACGAGCAGTACTTC. Protein sequence: CASSYADWAYEQYF.

The chain combines TRBV28 with TRBJ1-4; tentatively, D is TRBD1 (6 bases). Trimming stripped 6 bases from V and 8 bases from J, with 16 bases between. The CDR3 consists of 14 residues. Looked up from germline, CDR1 is MDHEN and CDR2 is SYDVKM. The DNA of the CDR3 is TGTGCCAGCAGCCTCCTGCAGGGGCGGGAAAAACTGTTTTTT. It yields the protein CASSLLQGREKLFF.

This clone was detected a few times. This chain joins TRBV28 and TRBJ1-5; TRBD1 is a possible D gene (6 bases). The CDR3 is made up of 14 amino acids. V gave up 3 bases and J gave up 4 bases, with 10 bases separating them. Per germline, CDR1 MDHEN and CDR2 SYDVKM. The CDR3 region has the DNA TGTGCCAGCAGTTTTTTAGGGGGAAATCAGCCCCAGCATTTT. Its protein product is CASSFLGGNQPQHF.

V usage is TRBV27 and J usage is TRBJ2-7, with 8 bases aligning to TRBD2. CDR3 length equals 19 residues. CDR1 is MNHEY and CDR2 is SMNVEV in the germline V gene (reference sequence). After removal of 6 bases from V and 0 bases from J, the junction contained 19 bases not matched to a gene. The CDR3: CASSPYPLSSGTGSYEQYF. CDR3 bases: TGTGCCAGCAGCCCCTACCCCCTGAGTAGCGGGACGGGCTCCTACGAGCAGTACTTC.

This clone was seen more than once but under ten times. This chain uses TRBV5-1 with TRBJ2-1, with D maybe TRBD1 (5 bases). V was trimmed by 2 bases and J by 0 bases, leaving 9 bases between them. CDR3 length: 15 residues. The V gene's germline CDR1 is SGHRS and CDR2 YFSETQ. The CDR3 is CASSLSQGSYNEQFF. DNA of the CDR3: TGCGCCAGCAGCTTATCTCAGGGCTCCTACAATGAGCAGTTCTTC.

This clone came up once. V usage is TRBV5-1 and J usage is TRBJ2-6; the match to TRBD1 covers 9 bases. CDR1 is SGHRS, CDR2 YFSETQ, per germline. The CDR3 length is 18 residues. The ends lost 0 bases at V and 2 bases at J; junction bases unmatched: 6. CDR3 sequence: CASSLEGQGWAGANVLTF. The CDR3 DNA reads TGCGCCAGCAGCTTGGAGGGACAGGGTTGGGCTGGGGCCAACGTCCTGACTTTC.

The chain is built from TRBV30 and TRBJ2-1, with a weak D call TRBD2 (5 bases). Germline V gene lookup returns CDR1 GTSNPN and CDR2 SVGIG (reference sequence). The CDR3 runs 10 residues. V lost 6 bases to trimming and J lost 9 bases, with 9 bases between them. The CDR3 sequence is CACDRGEQFF. The CDR3 nucleotides read TGTGCCTGTGACCGGGGTGAGCAGTTCTTC.

V is TRBV2 and J is TRBJ1-1; TRBD1 might be the D (5 bases). Trimming removed 6 bases from V and 1 base from J, with 9 bases in between. Germline CDR1 SNHLY, CDR2 FYNNEI. There are 13 residues in the CDR3. CDR3 bases: TGTGCCAGCAGCGATCAGGGGAACACTGAAGCTTTCTTT. Translating gives CASSDQGNTEAFF.

The chain combines TRBV6-5 with TRBJ2-4, with 8 bases aligning to TRBD2. The CDR3 sequence is 15 residues long. V dropped 6 bases and J dropped 9; count of bases not matched to a gene: 13. In germline, CDR1 is MNHEY, CDR2 SVGAGI. The DNA of the CDR3 is TGTGCCAGCAGCTCGGGACTAGAAGGCCCAGTCATTCAGTACTTC. Amino acid sequence: CASSSGLEGPVIQYF.

The chain recombines TRBV5-1 with TRBJ2-5; D is perhaps TRBD1 (6 bases). Germline V gene sequence: CDR1 SGHRS, CDR2 YFSETQ. The CDR3 runs 15 residues. Trimming removed 1 base at V and 6 bases at J, with 16 bases between. This chain's CDR3 is CASSLSGRGEKTQYF. CDR3 DNA sequence: TGCGCCAGCAGCTTGTCTGGCAGGGGCGAAAAGACCCAGTACTTC.

This clone was observed a handful of times. The chain recombines TRBV30 with TRBJ2-7; 10 nucleotides line up with TRBD2. Germline assignment: CDR1 GTSNPN and CDR2 SVGIG (reference sequence). With 4 bases clipped from V and 5 bases from J, the junction kept 2 bases outside the gene matches. This CDR3 region has 12 residues. In DNA form, the CDR3 reads TGTGCCTGGACTAGCGGGAGCCACGAGCAGTACTTC. It codes for CAWTSGSHEQYF. Looking up the rest from reference TRBV30 and TRBJ2-7 gives the full variable domain: SQTIHQWPATLVQPVGSPLSLECTVEGTSNPNLYWYRQAAGRGLQLLFYSVGIGQISSEVPQNLSASRPQDRQFILSSKKLLLSDSGFYLCAWTSGSHEQYFGPGTRLTVT.

This clone was seen only a few times. This rearrangement joins TRBV10-3 to TRBJ1-1; D uncertain. Germline values: CDR1 ENHRY, CDR2 SYGVKD. Deletions cut 2 bases from V and 5 bases from J, with 9 bases between. This CDR3 contains 13 residues. The CDR3 nucleotides are TGTGCCATCAGTGAGAGAGGTGGGACTGAAGCTTTCTTT. This sequence encodes CAISERGGTEAFF.

The chain is built from TRBV10-3 and TRBJ1-6; 7 bases line up with TRBD1. The CDR3 consists of 15 residues. With V trimmed by 6 bases and J by 7 bases, 9 bases remained unmatched. Germline V CDR1 and CDR2: ENHRY, SYGVKD. CDR3 protein: CAISLDRVVNSPLHF. DNA of the CDR3: TGTGCCATCAGCCTAGACAGGGTAGTCAATTCACCCCTCCACTTT.

V gene TRBV9 combines with J gene TRBJ1-2; 9 bases line up with TRBD1. The V and J ends lost 6 bases and 5 bases, in that order; junction bases with no gene match: 11. The V gene's germline CDR1 is SGDLS and CDR2 YYNGEE. This CDR3 contains 15 residues. CDR3 bases: TGTGCCAGCAACGGAAGACAGGGGGTGGAATATGGCTACACCTTC. Amino acids: CASNGRQGVEYGYTF.

To note about this clone: A read error may produce the germline difference seen at one junction end. The DNA for the CDR3 is TGTTCCAGCAGCAATTGGACAGGGGGACAAGAGACCCAGTACTTC. This translates into CSSSNWTGGQETQYF. V gene TRBV7-9 combines with J gene TRBJ2-5, with 10 bases lining up with TRBD1. Germline V CDR1 and CDR2: SEHNR, FQNEAQ (reference sequence). There are 15 residues in the CDR3. Variable domain in full (rest from reference TRBV7-9 and TRBJ2-5): DTGVSQNPRHKITKRGQNVTFRCDPISEHNRLYWYRQTLGQGPEFLTYFQNEAQLEKSRLLSDRFSAERPKGSFSTLEIQRTEQGDSAMYLCSSSNWTGGQETQYFGPGTRLLVL.

The chain has TRBV15 and TRBJ2-3, with D maybe TRBD2 (5 bases). Trimming shortened V by 3 bases and J by 0 bases, and 7 bases separated the two germline ends. The V gene's germline CDR1 is LNHNV and CDR2 YYDKDF (reference sequence). The CDR3 is made up of 14 amino acids. The CDR3 sequence is CATSRGGSTDTQYF. CDR3 in DNA: TGTGCCACCAGCAGGGGCGGGAGCACAGATACGCAGTATTTT.

Of note for this clone: The same CDR3 also results from other DNA sequences found in this sample. The rearrangement uses TRBV7-2 and TRBJ1-5; 12 bases line up with TRBD1. The junction had 10 bases not matched to a gene; V was cut back by 5 bases and J by 5 bases. The CDR3 spans 17 residues. The germline gives CDR1 SGHTA, CDR2 FQGNSA. In nucleotides, the CDR3 is TGTGCCAGCAGCGGGGGGACAGGGGGCTCTTTGTATCAGCCCCAGCATTTT. Translating it yields CASSGGTGGSLYQPQHF.

This CDR3 is CASSPGSSNYGYTF. The CDR3 DNA is TGTGCCAGCAGCCCAGGGTCTTCTAACTATGGCTACACCTTC. V gene TRBV7-8 combines with J gene TRBJ1-2; D might be TRBD1 (5 bases). The ends were cut back, 5 bases at V and 0 bases at J, with 10 bases in the middle. Germline V gene sequence: CDR1 SGHVS, CDR2 FQNEAQ. There are 14 residues in the CDR3.

This rearrangement joins TRBV5-5 to TRBJ1-5; D may be TRBD1 (6 bases). This CDR3 contains 14 residues. Per the germline V gene, CDR1 is SGHKS and CDR2 is YYEKEE (reference sequence). The V and J ends lost 1 base and 4 bases respectively, with 9 bases between them. The CDR3 here is CASSLTGNNQPQHF. Here the CDR3 DNA reads TGTGCCAGCAGCTTGACAGGGAATAATCAGCCCCAGCATTTT.

The CDR3, as DNA: TGTGCCAGCAGCTTAGAAAGGCCTAGCGGGGGGGAGACCCAGTACTTC. Amino acid sequence: CASSLERPSGGETQYF. This rearrangement joins TRBV11-2 to TRBJ2-5; 11 positions agree with TRBD2. V gave up 0 bases and J gave up 5 bases; unmatched junction bases: 5. The CDR3 has 16 residues. Germline CDR1 is SGHAT and CDR2 is FQNNGV. The full variable domain, in which reference TRBV11-2 and TRBJ2-5 provide the parts outside the CDR3, is EAGVAQSPRYKIIEKRQSVAFWCNPISGHATLYWYQQILGQGPKLLIQFQNNGVVDDSQLPKDRFSAERLKGVDSTLKIQPAKLEDSAVYLCASSLERPSGGETQYFGPGTRLLVL.

The chain uses TRBV6-5 and TRBJ2-6, with no clear D. The length of the CDR3 is 14 residues. Germline V gene data show CDR1 as MNHEY and CDR2 as SVGAGI. V shed 5 bases and J shed 0 bases, with 5 bases lying between them. Here the CDR3 reads CASSLSSGANVLTF. The DNA of the CDR3 is TGTGCCAGCAGTCTCAGCTCTGGGGCCAACGTCCTGACTTTC.

The chain uses TRBV4-2 and TRBJ2-5, with a tentative D call TRBD1 (6 bases). CDR1 is LGHNA and CDR2 is YNFKEQ in the germline V gene. V gave up 0 bases and J gave up 5 bases, with 22 bases separating them. This CDR3 comprises 18 residues. Written as DNA, the CDR3 is TGTGCCAGCAGCCAAGATCTCTTGGGGGCAGCTCGCCGGGAGACCCAGTACTTC. Protein product: CASSQDLLGAARRETQYF.

V and J are TRBV4-1 and TRBJ1-1; weak D call: TRBD1 (6 bases). The CDR3 sequence is 16 residues long. Trimming took 1 base from V and 2 from J, leaving 14 bases between them. Germline CDR1 reads MGHRA; CDR2 reads YSYEKL. For the CDR3, the DNA is TGCGCCAGCAGCCAAGGGACAGAGTCCTACAACACTGAAGCTTTCTTT. As protein: CASSQGTESYNTEAFF.

This chain connects TRBV2 to TRBJ2-7; D unclear. The CDR3 covers 10 residues. Germline V gene sequence: CDR1 SNHLY, CDR2 FYNNEI. V was pared by 4 bases and J by 6 bases, with 4 bases between. The chain's CDR3 is CASSVSEQYF. DNA of the CDR3: TGTGCCAGCAGTGTATCCGAGCAGTACTTC.

This clone was counted a few times. The gene calls are TRBV6-1 and TRBJ1-4; TRBD1 matches 8 bases. This CDR3 is built from 18 residues. Unmatched junction bases numbered 15, after V lost 4 bases and J lost 5 bases. The germline gives CDR1 MNHNS, CDR2 SASEGT. As DNA, the CDR3 is TGTGCCAGCAGTGGACCTACCGCCAGGGGGCGACCAAATGAAAAACTGTTTTTT. Encoded protein: CASSGPTARGRPNEKLFF.

This chain's CDR3 is CATSRDLNRVGDEQYF. CDR3 coding DNA: TGTGCCACCAGCAGAGATTTAAACAGGGTGGGGGACGAGCAGTACTTC. V usage is TRBV15 and J usage is TRBJ2-7; possibly TRBD1 for D (6 bases). The CDR3 is 16 residues long. Trimming left V 0 bases short and J 5 bases short, with 17 bases between. From germline, CDR1 is LNHNV and CDR2 YYDKDF (reference sequence).

V usage is TRBV30 and J usage is TRBJ1-1, with D unclear. The germline V gene has CDR1 GTSNPN and CDR2 SVGIG (reference sequence). The V end was cut by 7 bases, the J end by 11 bases, with 26 bases between. This CDR3 region has 14 residues. In nucleotides, the CDR3 is TGTGCCTCCCAAGGGCCGGGATTCATATACGGGGCTTTCTTT. The encoded protein is CASQGPGFIYGAFF. Drawing the rest from reference TRBV30 and TRBJ1-1, the complete variable domain is SQTIHQWPATLVQPVGSPLSLECTVEGTSNPNLYWYRQAAGRGLQLLFYSVGIGQISSEVPQNLSASRPQDRQFILSSKKLLLSDSGFYLCASQGPGFIYGAFFGQGTRLTVV.